This paragraph covers one TCR beta chain sequence. Its antigen is not identified. These data are taken from a study of PD-1 blockade in classical Hodgkin lymphoma. The CDR3 consists of 17 residues. Germline CDR1 is MNHEY and CDR2 is SMNVEV (reference sequence). The V gene lost 3 bases and the J gene lost 3 bases, with 20 bases spanning the gap. Profiled with immunoSEQ multiplex PCR; TCRdb holds only in-frame clones, not every one. This repertoire shows 25,000 to 40,000 clones, under 75% found once; its top ten account for more than 3%. Study results and caveats: CD4+ TCR diversity climbed significantly by C4D1, unlike CD8+ TCR diversity. Patients were excluded if nivolumab began under 1 year after ASCT (the autologous transplant). Patients newly diagnosed and complete responders had comparable baseline diversity. Reports described newly diagnosed patients as having lower baseline TCR diversity than healthy donors.

Time point indicated: cycle 4 day 1 (C4D1), after five to seven weeks of nivolumab. Brentuximab vedotin exposure varied, and every patient relapsed after autologous stem cell transplantation. The sequence came from a human donor with classical Hodgkin lymphoma. This specimen consisted of peripheral blood mononuclear cells (PBMCs), obtained before the fourth cycle of nivolumab. The chain carries TRBV27 and TRBJ1-1; unclear D gene. The CDR3 DNA is TGTGCCAGCAGTTTGAAGGAGGGAGAGGTGGCAGACACTGAAGCTTTCTTT. Protein: CASSLKEGEVADTEAFF.